This T cell receptor beta chain was documented in a study of cytomegalovirus exposure and HLA in healthy donors. It was with 60 Vbeta and 13 Jbeta primers that the PCR ran. TCRdb's table, derived via immunoSEQ multiplex PCR, lists solely in-frame clones and lacks some. Of 200,000 to 250,000 clones in the sample, 77% are singletons; the top ten hold less than 3.5%. Sequenced: PBMCs. This TCR derives from a woman aged 60-75 years in good health and CMV-seropositive.

The CDR3: CASSVAPRGDSGNTIYF. The CDR3 DNA reads TGTGCCAGCAGCGTAGCTCCTAGAGGCGACTCTGGAAACACCATATATTTT. The chain recombines TRBV9 with TRBJ1-3; D remains unclear. Germline CDR1 is SGDLS and CDR2 is YYNGEE. The CDR3 extends over 17 amino acids. Between the trimmed V and J ends, which lost 0 bases and 0 bases, there was a span of 13 bases. The whole variable domain, filled in from reference TRBV9 and TRBJ1-3, reads DSGVTQTPKHLITATGQRVTLRCSPRSGDLSVYWYQQSLDQGLQFLIQYYNGEERAKGNILERFSAQQFPDLHSELNLSSLELGDSALYFCASSVAPRGDSGNTIYFGEGSWLTVV.